The following is a TCR beta chain sequence with its context. The sample belongs to a study of somatic mutations in cytotoxic T cells in rheumatoid arthritis. The table came from immunoSEQ multiplex PCR; TCRdb's copy has only in-frame clones and leaves some out. The data hold approximately 20,000 clones, with about 85% observed a single time. This clonotype originated in a woman aged 40 to 50 with rheumatoid arthritis. The specimen sequenced was CD8+ T cells sorted from blood.

The CDR3 DNA is TGTGCCAGCAGTCTCAACACCCAGGGGACCGGGGAGCTGTTTTTT. This codes for CASSLNTQGTGELFF. The chain couples TRBV27 to TRBJ2-2, with D tentatively TRBD1 (6 bases). From germline, CDR1 is MNHEY and CDR2 SMNVEV (reference sequence). The CDR3 loop spans 15 amino acids. With 5 bases removed from V and 5 bases from J, the gap between germline ends came to 15 bases.